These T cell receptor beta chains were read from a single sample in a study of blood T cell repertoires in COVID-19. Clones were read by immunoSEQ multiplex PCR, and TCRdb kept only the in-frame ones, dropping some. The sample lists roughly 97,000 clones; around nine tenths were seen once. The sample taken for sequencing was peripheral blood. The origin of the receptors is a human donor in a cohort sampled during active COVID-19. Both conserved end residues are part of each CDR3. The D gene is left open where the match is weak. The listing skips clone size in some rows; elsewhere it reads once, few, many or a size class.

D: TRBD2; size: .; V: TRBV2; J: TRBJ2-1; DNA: TGTGCCAGCAACACCCCTAGCGGGAGTATAAATGAGCAGTTCTTC; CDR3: CASNTPSGSINEQFF
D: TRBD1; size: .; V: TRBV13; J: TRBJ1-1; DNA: TGTGCCAGCAGCTTGGACAGGGACACTGAAGCTTTCTTT; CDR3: CASSLDRDTEAFF
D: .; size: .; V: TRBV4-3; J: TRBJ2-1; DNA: TGCGCCAGCAGCCTTACTCCCAATGAGCAGTTCTTC; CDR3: CASSLTPNEQFF
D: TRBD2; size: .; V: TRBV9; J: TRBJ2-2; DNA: TGTGCCAGCAGCGTCCCTCCGGGTAGCGGGAGCCCTAACACCGGGGAGCTGTTTTTT; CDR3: CASSVPPGSGSPNTGELFF
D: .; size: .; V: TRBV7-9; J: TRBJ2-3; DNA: TGTGCCAGCAGCTTAGCGACCGGGAGTGGGGCAGATACGCAGTATTTT; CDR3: CASSLATGSGADTQYF
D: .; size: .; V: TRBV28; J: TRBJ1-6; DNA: TGTGCCAGCAGAATGCCACAGGGATTGGGCCGTTCACCCCTCCACTTT; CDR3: CASRMPQGLGRSPLHF
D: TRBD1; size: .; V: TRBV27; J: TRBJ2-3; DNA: TGTGCCAGCAGTTTATCGGCCGACAGGGGAGCGACAGATACGCAGTATTTT; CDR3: CASSLSADRGATDTQYF
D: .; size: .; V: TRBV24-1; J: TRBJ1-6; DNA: TGTGCCACCAGTGATTCACTTTATAATTCACCCCTCCACTTT; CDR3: CATSDSLYNSPLHF
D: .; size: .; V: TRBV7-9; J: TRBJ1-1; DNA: TGTGCCAGCAGCTTAGCGCGAGCCGTGAACACTGAAGCTTTCTTT; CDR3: CASSLARAVNTEAFF
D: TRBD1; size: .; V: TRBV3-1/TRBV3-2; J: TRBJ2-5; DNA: TGTGCCAGCAGCCAAAGCCCGACAGGGGGCGAGGAGACCCAGTACTTC; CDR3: CASSQSPTGGEETQYF
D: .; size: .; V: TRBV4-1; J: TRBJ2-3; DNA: TGCGCCAGCAGCCAAGATTTTGGCAGGATCAGCACAGATACGCAGTATTTT; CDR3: CASSQDFGRISTDTQYF
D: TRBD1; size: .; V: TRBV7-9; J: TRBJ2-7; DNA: TGTGCCAGCAGCCAGGGGGCAGGATCCTACGAGCAGTACTTC; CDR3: CASSQGAGSYEQYF
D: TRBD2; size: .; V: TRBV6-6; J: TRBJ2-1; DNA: TGTGCCAGCAGTCCTAAGGGGGGTAGCGGGAGGGCTAATGAGCAGTTCTTC; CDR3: CASSPKGGSGRANEQFF
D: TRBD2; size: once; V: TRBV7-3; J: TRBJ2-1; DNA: TGTGCCAGCAGCTTGGGTCTTAGCGGGAGTAATGAGCAGTTCTTC; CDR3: CASSLGLSGSNEQFF
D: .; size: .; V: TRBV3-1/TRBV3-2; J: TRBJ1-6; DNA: TGTGCCAGCAGCCAAGTCACTTCGGTGGGCTGGAATAATTCACCCCTCCACTTT; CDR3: CASSQVTSVGWNNSPLHF
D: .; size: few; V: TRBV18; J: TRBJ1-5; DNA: TGTGCCAGCTCACCTGTGGGGGGTGGGCCCCCCCAGCATTTT; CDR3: CASSPVGGGPPQHF
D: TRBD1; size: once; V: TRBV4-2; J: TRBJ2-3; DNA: TGTGCCAGCAGCCCCCCCGGACAGGGGTCAGATACGCAGTATTTT; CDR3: CASSPPGQGSDTQYF
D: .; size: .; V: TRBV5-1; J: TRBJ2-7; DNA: TGCGCCAGCAGCTTGTCCGGGAGTCCCTACGAGCAGTACTTC; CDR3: CASSLSGSPYEQYF
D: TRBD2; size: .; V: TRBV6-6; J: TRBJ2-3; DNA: TGTGCCAGCAGTGGGACTAGCGACACAGATACGCAGTATTTT; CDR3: CASSGTSDTDTQYF
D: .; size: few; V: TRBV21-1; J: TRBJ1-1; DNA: TGTGCCAGCAGCAAGGCGGGGGGCGAAGCTTTCTTT; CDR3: CASSKAGGEAFF
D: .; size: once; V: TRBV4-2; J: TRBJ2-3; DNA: TGTGCCAGCAGCCCGAAGGGAGCGGGCCCTAGCACAGATACGCAGTATTTT; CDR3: CASSPKGAGPSTDTQYF
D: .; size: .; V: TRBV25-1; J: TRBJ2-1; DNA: TGTGCCAGCACCCCCGGAAGGGGCTCCTACAATGAGCAGTTCTTC; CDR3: CASTPGRGSYNEQFF
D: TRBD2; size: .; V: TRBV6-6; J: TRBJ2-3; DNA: TGTGCCAGCAGACCACTAGCGGGAGGGTCCGATACGCAGTATTTT; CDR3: CASRPLAGGSDTQYF
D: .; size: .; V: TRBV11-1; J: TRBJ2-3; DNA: TGTGCCAGCAGCTTGCGGGGCTTAAGCACAGATACGCAGTATTTT; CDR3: CASSLRGLSTDTQYF
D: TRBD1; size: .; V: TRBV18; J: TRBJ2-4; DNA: TGTGCCAGCTCACCCCTCGACAGGGGTGGGAGTGCCAAAAACATTCAGTACTTC; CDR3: CASSPLDRGGSAKNIQYF
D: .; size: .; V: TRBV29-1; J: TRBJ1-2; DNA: TGCAGCGTAGAAACCTCAGGGGCCTATGGCTACACCTTC; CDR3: CSVETSGAYGYTF
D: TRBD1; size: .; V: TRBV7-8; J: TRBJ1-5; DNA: TGTGCCAGCAGCTTGGGACAGGGAATATCGCCCCAGCATTTT; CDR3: CASSLGQGISPQHF
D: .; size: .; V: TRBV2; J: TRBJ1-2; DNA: TGTGCCAGCAGGCGGTACTATGGCTACACCTTC; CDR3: CASRRYYGYTF
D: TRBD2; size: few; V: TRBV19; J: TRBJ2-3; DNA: TGTGCCAGTAGTATAGCGGGGGGGCATAACACAGATACGCAGTATTTT; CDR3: CASSIAGGHNTDTQYF
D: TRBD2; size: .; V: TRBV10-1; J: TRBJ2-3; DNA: TGCGCCAGCAGTAGTGGGAGGGCGGTTGGCACAGATACGCAGTATTTT; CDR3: CASSSGRAVGTDTQYF
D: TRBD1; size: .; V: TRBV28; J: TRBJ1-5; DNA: TGTGCCACCACGACAGGGCTTCAGCCCCAGCATTTT; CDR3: CATTTGLQPQHF
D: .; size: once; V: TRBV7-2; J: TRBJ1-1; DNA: TGTGCCAGCGGGGAGTGGCCTGAAGCTTTCTTT; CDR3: CASGEWPEAFF
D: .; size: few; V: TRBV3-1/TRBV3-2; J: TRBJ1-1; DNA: TGTGCCAGCAGACTGGAGGGGCACACTGAAGCTTTCTTT; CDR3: CASRLEGHTEAFF
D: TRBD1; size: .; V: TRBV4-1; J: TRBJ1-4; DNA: TGCGCCAGCAGCCAAGGGGCGTCAGGGGGCGCTAGGGGAAAACTGTTTTTT; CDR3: CASSQGASGGARGKLFF
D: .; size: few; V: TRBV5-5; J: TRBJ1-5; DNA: TGTGCCAGCAGCTTGGTAAATCAGCCCCAGCATTTT; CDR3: CASSLVNQPQHF
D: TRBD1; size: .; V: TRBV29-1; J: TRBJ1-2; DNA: TGCAGCGTTGAACCCCCCTGGGGAGACAGGGCACGGTATGGCTACACCTTC; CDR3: CSVEPPWGDRARYGYTF
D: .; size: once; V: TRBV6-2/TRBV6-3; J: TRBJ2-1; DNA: TGTGCCAGCAGTTACCCCCGCGGGGACAATGAGCAGTTCTTC; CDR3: CASSYPRGDNEQFF
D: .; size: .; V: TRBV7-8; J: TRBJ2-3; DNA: TGTGCCAGCAGCTTAGTCGCCCGTCTAGCGACTCGGGCAGATACGCAGTATTTT; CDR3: CASSLVARLATRADTQYF
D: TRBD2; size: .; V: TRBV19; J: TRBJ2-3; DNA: TGTGCCAGTAGTAGGCCCCCGGGGGGTGGCACAGATACGCAGTATTTT; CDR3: CASSRPPGGGTDTQYF
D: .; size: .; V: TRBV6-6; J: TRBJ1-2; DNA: TGTGCCACCGCCGACACCAACTATGGCTACACCTTC; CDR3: CATADTNYGYTF
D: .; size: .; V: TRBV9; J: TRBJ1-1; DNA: TGTGCCAGCAGCGTGGAGGCGGGAGGGAACACTGAAGCTTTCTTT; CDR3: CASSVEAGGNTEAFF
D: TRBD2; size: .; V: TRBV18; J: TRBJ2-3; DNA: TGTGCCAGCTCGCTGGCAGCAGACGGGGGGGTCACAGATACGCAGTATTTT; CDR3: CASSLAADGGVTDTQYF
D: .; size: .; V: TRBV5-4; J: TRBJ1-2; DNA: TGTGCCAGCACCGTGGCAGGGCCCGCGGTTATTAGCTACACCTTC; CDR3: CASTVAGPAVISYTF
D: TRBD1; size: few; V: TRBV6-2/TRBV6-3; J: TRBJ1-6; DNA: TGTGCCAGCAGTTATTTAGGGGGACAGGGGATTTCACCCCTCCACTTT; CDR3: CASSYLGGQGISPLHF
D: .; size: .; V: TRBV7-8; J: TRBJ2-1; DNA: TGTGCCAGCAGGAGCGACGAACAACCAGGGAATGAGCAGTTCTTC; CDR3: CASRSDEQPGNEQFF
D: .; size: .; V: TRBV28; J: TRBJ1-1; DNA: TGTGCCAGCAGTTTTGCCGGGGGGCTCACTGAAGCTTTCTTT; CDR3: CASSFAGGLTEAFF
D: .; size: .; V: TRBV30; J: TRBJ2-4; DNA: TGTGCCTGGAGAGGCCAGGGTATGAACATTCAGTACTTC; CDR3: CAWRGQGMNIQYF
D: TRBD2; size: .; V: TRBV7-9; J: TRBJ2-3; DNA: TGTGCCAGCAGAGCAGTAGCGGGAGTAGGAACAGATACGCAGTATTTT; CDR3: CASRAVAGVGTDTQYF
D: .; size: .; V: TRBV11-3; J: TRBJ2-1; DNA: TGTGCCAGCAGCACAGGGCGGGGGCGTTTTCAGTTCTTC; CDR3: CASSTGRGRFQFF
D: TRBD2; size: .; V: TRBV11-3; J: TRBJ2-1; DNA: TGTGCCAGCAGCATAGGGCCCGGGAGTAGCGGGAGTTCTAATGAGCAGTTCTTC; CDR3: CASSIGPGSSGSSNEQFF
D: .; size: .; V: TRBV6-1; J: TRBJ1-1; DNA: TGTGCCAGCAGTGAACCAGCGATGAACACTGAAGCTTTCTTT; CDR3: CASSEPAMNTEAFF
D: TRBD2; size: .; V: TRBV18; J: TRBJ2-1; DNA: TGTGCCAGCTCACCTCCCTTAGCGGGTGTCTCCTACAATGAGCAGTTCTTC; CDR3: CASSPPLAGVSYNEQFF
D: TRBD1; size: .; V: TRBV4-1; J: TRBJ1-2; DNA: TGCGCCAGCAGCCAATCCGGGACAGGGCTCCTTTATGGCTACACCTTC; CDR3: CASSQSGTGLLYGYTF
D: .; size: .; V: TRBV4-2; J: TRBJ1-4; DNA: TGTGCCAGCAGCCTGACTGGAAGGGGCACTAATGAAAAACTGTTTTTT; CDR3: CASSLTGRGTNEKLFF
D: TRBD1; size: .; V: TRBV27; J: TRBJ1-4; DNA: TGTGCCAGCAGTAACCGACAGGGGCTTAATGAAAAACTGTTTTTT; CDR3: CASSNRQGLNEKLFF
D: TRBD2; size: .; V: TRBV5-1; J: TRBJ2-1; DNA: TGCGCCAGCAGCTTGGATAGCGGGGAGCCCTACAATGAGCAGTTCTTC; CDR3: CASSLDSGEPYNEQFF
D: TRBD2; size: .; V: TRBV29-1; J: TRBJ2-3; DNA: TGCAGCGTTGAAGATTATTTGACTAGCGGGAGGGAGTGGGTCACAGATACGCAGTATTTT; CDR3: CSVEDYLTSGREWVTDTQYF
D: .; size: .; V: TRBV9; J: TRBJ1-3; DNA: TGTGCCAGCAGCGTAAACCCGGACTGGGTGGACACCATATATTTT; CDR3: CASSVNPDWVDTIYF
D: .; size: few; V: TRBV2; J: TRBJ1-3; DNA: TGTGCCAGCAGTTTTACGGACAGATCTGGAAACACCATATATTTT; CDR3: CASSFTDRSGNTIYF